These 18 T cell receptor beta chains were all obtained from the same sample, sequenced in a study of blood T cell repertoires in COVID-19. Assay: immunoSEQ multiplex PCR; the TCRdb copy retains only in-frame clones and omits some. Of under 50,000 clones in the sample, 65% to 85% were seen once. The sequenced sample consisted of peripheral blood. These TCRs come from a man between 65 and 85 years old with acute or convalescent COVID-19.

A few counts support this clone. J is TRBJ2-7 and V is TRBV19; 7 nucleotides align to TRBD1. Germline CDR1 reads LNHDA; CDR2 reads SQIVND (reference sequence). V was pared by 6 bases and J by 6 bases, with 11 bases of the junction left unmatched. The CDR3 is 14 amino acids. The CDR3 is CASRSTRTGAEQYF. The CDR3 nucleotides read TGTGCCAGTAGGTCGACCAGAACAGGGGCCGAGCAGTACTTC. The full variable domain, in which reference TRBV19 and TRBJ2-7 provide the parts outside the CDR3, is DGGITQSPKYLFRKEGQNVTLSCEQNLNHDAMYWYRQDPGQGLRLIYYSQIVNDFQKGDIAEGYSVSREKKESFPLTVTSAQKNPTAFYLCASRSTRTGAEQYFGPGTRLTVT.

This clone was counted a few times. This rearrangement joins TRBV7-9 to TRBJ2-3; tentatively, D is TRBD1 (6 bases). This CDR3 has 14 residues. V lost 6 bases, J lost 3 bases, and 13 bases lay in between. Germline V gives CDR1 SEHNR, CDR2 FQNEAQ (reference sequence). The CDR3 sequence is CASSPGVRTDTQYF. DNA of the CDR3: TGTGCCAGCAGTCCAGGGGTTCGGACAGATACGCAGTATTTT.

The chain recombines TRBV6-5 with TRBJ2-5, with a possible D match to TRBD2 (6 bases). The CDR3 length is 15 residues. V shed 8 bases and J shed 4 bases, with 20 bases lying between them. Germline V lookup: CDR1 MNHEY, CDR2 SVGAGI. The DNA for the CDR3 is TGTGCCAGCGGGAGGCCTAGGGGCAGCGGAGAGACCCAGTACTTC. Translating it yields CASGRPRGSGETQYF.

This chain connects TRBV18 to TRBJ1-6; TRBD1 matches 7 bases. Germline trimming cut 3 bases from V and 10 bases from J; bases unmatched to any gene: 12. This CDR3 region has 16 residues. CDR1 is KGHSH and CDR2 is LQKENI in the germline V gene. The CDR3, as DNA: TGTGCCAGCTCACCCGGGACGACAGGGTCTTGGTCACCCCTCCACTTT. Its protein product is CASSPGTTGSWSPLHF.

This chain's CDR3 is CASTGSSGYYEQYF. The CDR3 DNA reads TGTGCCAGTACTGGGAGTAGCGGGTACTACGAGCAGTACTTC. The chain joins TRBV19 to TRBJ2-7; 7 nucleotides align to TRBD2. CDR1 and CDR2 from the germline V gene are LNHDA and SQIVND (reference sequence). The trim removed 7 bases at V and 3 bases at J, leaving 9 bases unmatched. This CDR3 spans 14 amino acids.

This sequence joins TRBV7-8 and TRBJ1-3; D is ambiguous. V was pared by 2 bases and J by 0 bases, with 8 bases between. Germline CDR1 reads SGHVS; CDR2 reads FQNEAQ. This CDR3 contains 15 residues. The DNA for the CDR3 is TGTGCCAGCAGCTTAAACGCCTACTCTGGAAACACCATATATTTT. This gives the protein CASSLNAYSGNTIYF.

V and J are TRBV5-4 and TRBJ2-2; a possible D gene is TRBD1 (5 bases). Per germline, CDR1 SGHNT and CDR2 YYREEE (reference sequence). The CDR3 covers 15 residues. V lost 0 bases to trimming and J lost 0 bases, with 6 bases between them. DNA for the CDR3: TGTGCCAGCAGCTTGGTACAGGCGAACACCGGGGAGCTGTTTTTT. Protein: CASSLVQANTGELFF.

V usage is TRBV27 and J usage is TRBJ1-1, with 7 bases fitting TRBD1. Trimming removed 3 bases from V and 11 bases from J; junction bases left unmatched: 6. CDR3 length equals 12 residues. Germline CDR1 MNHEY, CDR2 SMNVEV (reference sequence). The CDR3 DNA follows: TGTGCCAGCAGTTTTCCCGGACAGGAGGCTTTCTTT. It encodes CASSFPGQEAFF.

The chain combines TRBV24-1 with TRBJ1-1, with D hard to call. V was clipped by 3 bases and J by 0 bases, with 4 bases between them. CDR3 length equals 13 residues. Germline CDR1 is KGHDR and CDR2 is SFDVKD. The CDR3 spells CATSDSMNTEAFF. CDR3 DNA: TGTGCCACCAGTGATAGCATGAACACTGAAGCTTTCTTT.

This chain links TRBV9 with TRBJ2-1; possibly TRBD1 for D (5 bases). Germline CDR1 reads SGDLS; CDR2 reads YYNGEE. This CDR3 contains 19 residues. Trimming shortened V by 0 bases and J by 0 bases, and 19 bases separated the two germline ends. The CDR3 loop is CASSVASPTRVSSYNEQFF. The CDR3 DNA reads TGTGCCAGCAGCGTAGCATCACCGACCAGGGTGAGCTCCTACAATGAGCAGTTCTTC.

This clone was seen only a few times. The CDR3 sequence: CSVGTGYGYTF. In DNA form, the CDR3 reads TGCAGCGTTGGGACAGGCTATGGCTACACCTTC. The rearrangement uses TRBV29-1 and TRBJ1-2; 7 nucleotides line up with TRBD1. The CDR3 runs 11 residues. V shed 4 bases, J shed 4 bases, and the junction held 0 bases outside the gene matches. The germline gives CDR1 SQVTM, CDR2 ANQGSEA.

This rearrangement joins TRBV6-5 to TRBJ1-5; 10 bases fit TRBD1. V lost 6 bases, J lost 6 bases, and 8 bases stayed unmatched. This CDR3 has 15 amino acids. In germline, CDR1 is MNHEY, CDR2 SVGAGI. The CDR3 spells CASRMTGGNGQPQHF. CDR3 DNA: TGTGCCAGCAGAATGACAGGGGGCAACGGTCAGCCCCAGCATTTT.

The chain joins TRBV6-2 or TRBV6-3 to TRBJ2-5; D gene uncertain. Per germline, CDR1 MNHEY and CDR2 SVGEGT. The CDR3 is made up of 15 amino acids. V dropped 0 bases and J dropped 2 bases, with 10 bases sitting between them. The CDR3 reads CASSYSESPQETQYF. The CDR3 DNA reads TGTGCCAGCAGTTACTCCGAGAGTCCGCAAGAGACCCAGTACTTC.

This chain uses TRBV28 with TRBJ1-3; weak D call: TRBD1 (6 bases). Trimming removed 6 bases at V and 4 bases at J, with 13 bases between. Germline V gives CDR1 MDHEN, CDR2 SYDVKM. The CDR3 is 14 residues long. For the CDR3, the DNA is TGTGCCAGCAGGGACAGCTCTGTGGGAAACACCATATATTTT. This codes for CASRDSSVGNTIYF.

This clone was counted once. The J gene is TRBJ1-5, the V gene TRBV7-2; the D gene is possibly TRBD1 (6 bases). Germline V gene data show CDR1 as SGHTA and CDR2 as FQGNSA. V was clipped by 6 bases and J by 7 bases, with 13 bases between them. The CDR3 extends over 13 amino acids. CDR3 DNA: TGTGCCAGCAGTCGACAGGTTCAACAGCCCCAGCATTTT. This encodes CASSRQVQQPQHF.

The V and J genes are TRBV19 and TRBJ2-7; 7 nucleotides line up with TRBD2. The CDR3 loop spans 17 amino acids. Unmatched junction bases numbered 12, after V lost 2 bases and J lost 2 bases. Germline assignment: CDR1 LNHDA and CDR2 SQIVND (reference sequence). CDR3 sequence: CASSIYSGNIGTYEQYF. CDR3 coding DNA: TGTGCCAGTAGTATATACAGCGGGAACATCGGAACCTACGAGCAGTACTTC.

With regard to this clone: The identical CDR3 is also encoded by other nucleotide sequences in the sample. The V gene is TRBV7-8, the J gene TRBJ2-2; a weak D match, TRBD2 (6 bases). The CDR3 covers 14 residues. From germline, CDR1 is SGHVS and CDR2 FQNEAQ. The V and J ends lost 1 base and 6 bases respectively, with 9 bases between them. CDR3 in amino acids: CASSLGRESGELFF. The CDR3 DNA sequence: TGTGCCAGCAGCTTAGGCCGGGAGTCCGGGGAGCTGTTTTTT.

The V gene is TRBV11-3, the J gene TRBJ2-5; possible D gene TRBD2, 6 bases. The germline V gene encodes CDR1 SGHNT and CDR2 YENEEA. The V gene lost 0 bases and the J gene lost 1 base, with 24 bases spanning the gap. This CDR3 is built from 20 residues. The CDR3 coding sequence is TGTGCCAGCAGCTTAGATCGTGGGGGGATCCGTTCCCCAGGCCAAGAGACCCAGTACTTC. Translating gives CASSLDRGGIRSPGQETQYF.